In its sample, the clone carrying this TCR beta chain was seen a few times. Its cognate antigen is unknown. The entry originates in a study of T-cell memory formation after mild COVID-19. Findings and limits, study-wide: Contracting CD4+ clones sat mainly in CM and EM; CD8+ in EMRA. What remained unconfirmed was the SARS-CoV-2 specificity of second-wave clones peaking on day 37.

After removal of 0 bases from V and 4 bases from J, the junction contained 1 base not matched to a gene. CDR3 size: 14 residues. CDR1 and CDR2 from the germline V gene are SGHTA and FQGNSA. Each CDR3 protein gets one entry after TCRdb re-called the 5' RACE reads with MiXCR. The table includes more than 250,000 distinct CDR3 sequences, approximately 16% detected once. The clonotype originates from a young man who had mild COVID-19 (a few samples of this study predate the infection). Cell type and time point are not known. Sequencing was carried out using PBMCs or a T cell subset sorted from them (not recorded which). The genes are TRBV7-2 and TRBJ2-7, with 9 bases matching TRBD2. The CDR3 is CASSLASGGYEQYF. The CDR3, as DNA: TGTGCCAGCAGCTTAGCTAGCGGGGGATACGAGCAGTACTTC.